The 12 T cell receptor beta chains in this list originate from one sample, sequenced in a study of blood T cell repertoires in COVID-19. Assay used: immunoSEQ multiplex PCR; TCRdb lists only in-frame clones, some missing. Of roughly 700,000 clones in the sample, over 80% were seen once. Sequences were obtained from peripheral blood. The receptors were sampled from a young woman with acute or convalescent COVID-19.

The V and J genes are TRBV4-1 and TRBJ1-3; TRBD1 is a possible D gene (5 bases). Germline loops: CDR1 MGHRA, CDR2 YSYEKL. The CDR3 totals 15 residues. Trimming took off 4 bases at V and 1 base at J, with 11 bases between the two ends. The CDR3 loop reads CASSLKGVSGNTIYF. CDR3 coding DNA: TGCGCCAGCAGCCTAAAAGGGGTTTCTGGAAACACCATATATTTT.

The V call is TRBV9, the J call TRBJ1-5; 7 nucleotides agree with TRBD1. This CDR3 has 15 amino acids. Germline V gene data show CDR1 as SGDLS and CDR2 as YYNGEE. The J segment lost 8 bases and the V segment lost 3 bases, leaving 11 bases of the junction unmatched. The CDR3 DNA reads as TGTGCCAGCAGCGGTACGGGAGGGGGCGAGGAGCCCCAGCATTTT. Translated: CASSGTGGGEEPQHF.

The chain has TRBV7-2 and TRBJ1-1, with D possibly being TRBD1 (5 bases). The V end was cut by 2 bases, the J end by 0 bases, with 10 bases between. The germline gives CDR1 SGHTA, CDR2 FQGNSA. The CDR3 spans 15 residues. The CDR3 reads CASSLSGQVNTEAFF. CDR3 DNA sequence: TGTGCCAGCAGCTTATCAGGGCAGGTGAACACTGAAGCTTTCTTT. The full variable domain, in which reference TRBV7-2 and TRBJ1-1 provide the parts outside the CDR3, is GAGVSQSPSNKVTEKGKDVELRCDPISGHTALYWYRQSLGQGLEFLIYFQGNSAPDKSGLPSDRFSAERTGGSVSTLTIQRTQQEDSAVYLCASSLSGQVNTEAFFGQGTRLTVV.

The count of this clone is one. This CDR3 is CASSGLLYYGYTF. The CDR3 coding sequence is TGTGCCAGCTCAGGGCTACTCTACTATGGCTACACCTTC. The chain has TRBV18 and TRBJ1-2; no clear D. This CDR3 has 13 amino acids. The ends were cut back, 5 bases at V and 3 bases at J, with 10 bases in the middle. CDR1 KGHSH and CDR2 LQKENI come from the germline V gene. Full variable domain (remainder filled in from reference TRBV18 and TRBJ1-2): NAGVMQNPRHLVRRRGQEARLRCSPMKGHSHVYWYRQLPEEGLKFMVYLQKENIIDESGMPKERFSAEFPKEGPSILRIQQVVRGDSAAYFCASSGLLYYGYTFGSGTRLTVV.

The V gene is TRBV27, the J gene TRBJ2-2, with 10 bases fitting TRBD2. V lost 5 bases to trimming and J lost 6 bases; unmatched junction nucleotides: 9. This CDR3 contains 16 residues. Germline assignment: CDR1 MNHEY and CDR2 SMNVEV (reference sequence). In DNA, the CDR3 is TGTGCCAGCAGTGGCCGACTAGCGGGTGCGGCCGGGGAGCTGTTTTTT. This codes for CASSGRLAGAAGELFF.

The J gene is TRBJ1-1, the V gene TRBV7-8; weak D call: TRBD1 (5 bases). The CDR3 totals 15 residues. The germline gives CDR1 SGHVS, CDR2 FQNEAQ. V lost 3 bases to trimming and J lost 1 base, with 12 bases between them. CDR3 amino acids: CASSFAGHTNTEAFF. For the CDR3, the DNA is TGTGCCAGCAGCTTTGCCGGACACACGAACACTGAAGCTTTCTTT. The full variable domain, its missing parts supplied by reference TRBV7-8 and TRBJ1-1, is GAGVSQSPRYKVAKRGQDVALRCDPISGHVSLFWYQQALGQGPEFLTYFQNEAQLDKSGLPSDRFFAERPEGSVSTLKIQRTQQEDSAVYLCASSFAGHTNTEAFFGQGTRLTVV.

The rearrangement links TRBV19 to TRBJ1-5; D remains unclear. The ends were cut back, 3 bases at V and 1 base at J, with 13 bases in the middle. CDR1 is LNHDA, CDR2 SQIVND, per germline (reference sequence). The CDR3 contains 16 residues. CDR3 sequence (DNA): TGTGCCAGTAGTATTTTCTCGGGAGAAAGCAATCAGCCCCAGCATTTT. Translated: CASSIFSGESNQPQHF.

V usage is TRBV5-1 and J usage is TRBJ2-7; tentative D call: TRBD1 (5 bases). V shed 1 base and J shed 0 bases, with 11 bases lying between them. CDR1 and CDR2 (germline): SGHRS, YFSETQ. The length of the CDR3 is 15 residues. DNA of the CDR3: TGCGCCAGCAGCTTGCAGGGAACTGTCTCCTACGAGCAGTACTTC. This sequence encodes CASSLQGTVSYEQYF.

The chain links TRBV29-1 to TRBJ2-1, with 11 bases lining up with TRBD1. Trimming at V came to 6 bases and at J to 6 bases, leaving 7 bases not matched to a gene. In germline, CDR1 is SQVTM, CDR2 ANQGSEA. This CDR3 contains 14 residues. The CDR3 DNA follows: TGCAGCGTCCCCGGACAGGGGGCAGGCAATGAGCAGTTCTTC. Its translation: CSVPGQGAGNEQFF.

The gene calls are TRBV12-5 and TRBJ1-3; TRBD1 matches at 9 bases. The CDR3 spans 13 residues. Germline CDR1 and CDR2: LGHNT and FRNRAP. CDR3 nucleotides: TGTGGCTCCCTCGGGACAGGGGGAAACACCATATATTTT. This codes for CGSLGTGGNTIYF. Full variable domain (remainder filled in from reference TRBV12-5 and TRBJ1-3): DARVTQTPRHKVTEMGQEVTMRCQPILGHNTVFWYRQTMMQGLELLAYFRNRAPLDDSGMPKDRFSAEMPDATLATLKIQPSEPRDSAVYFCGSLGTGGNTIYFGEGSWLTVV.

This clone was seen a few times. The chain links TRBV28 to TRBJ1-1, with a possible D match to TRBD1 (6 bases). V was shortened by 4 bases and J by 1 base, with 13 bases between the two germline ends. Per the germline V gene, CDR1 is MDHEN and CDR2 is SYDVKM. The CDR3 consists of 15 residues. In nucleotides, the CDR3 is TGTGCCAGCAGTTCAGGGGCGGTGGGGAACACTGAAGCTTTCTTT. It translates to CASSSGAVGNTEAFF.

The V call is TRBV3-1 (or the pseudogene TRBV3-2), the J call TRBJ2-3, with 7 bases fitting TRBD2. The CDR3 has 17 residues. Trimming removed 3 bases from V and 0 bases from J; junction bases left unmatched: 9. Germline V CDR1 and CDR2: LGHDT, YNNKEL (reference sequence). In DNA form, the CDR3 reads TGTGCCAGCAGCCAGCCCTTGGGGGGGGGAAGCACAGATACGCAGTATTTT. Protein sequence: CASSQPLGGGSTDTQYF.